These 26 T cell receptor beta chains were all obtained from the same sample, sequenced in a study of cytomegalovirus exposure and HLA in healthy donors. A multiplex PCR was run with 60 Vbeta primers and 13 Jbeta primers. The method was immunoSEQ multiplex PCR; TCRdb's version includes in-frame clones alone and lacks a portion of them. Of about 93,000 clones in the sample, roughly 79% are singletons; the top ten hold 0.57%. Input material: PBMCs. All receptors derive from a man under 40 in good health and CMV-seronegative.

The sample holds a few counts of this clone. The chain uses TRBV5-1 and TRBJ2-6; D uncertain. CDR1 and CDR2 from the germline V gene are SGHRS and YFSETQ. CDR3 length: 14 residues. V gave up 2 bases and J gave up 2 bases, with 5 bases separating them. The CDR3 sequence is CASSFTAGANVLTF. The CDR3, as DNA: TGCGCCAGCAGCTTTACAGCTGGGGCCAACGTCCTGACTTTC.

The V and J genes are TRBV11-2 and TRBJ1-2; 8 nucleotides match TRBD1. Looked up from germline, CDR1 is SGHAT and CDR2 is FQNNGV. This CDR3 region has 14 residues. J was trimmed by 7 bases and V by 5 bases; bases with no gene match: 9. The CDR3 bases are TGTGCCAGCAGCGACGCAGGGACAGGAGGTGGCTACACCTTC. Translating it yields CASSDAGTGGGYTF.

Points on this clone: At one end, the junction sequence differs from germline, possibly due to a read error. The chain couples TRBV7-9 to TRBJ1-1, with TRBD1 matching over 8 bases. The CDR3 is 15 residues long. The germline V gene encodes CDR1 SEHNR and CDR2 FQNEAQ (reference sequence). CDR3 DNA: TGTTCCAGCAGCTTAGGGACAGGAAAGAACACTGAAGCTTTCTTT. Translated, it gives CSSSLGTGKNTEAFF. The variable domain in full, with the rest retrieved from reference TRBV7-9 and TRBJ1-1, is DTGVSQNPRHKITKRGQNVTFRCDPISEHNRLYWYRQTLGQGPEFLTYFQNEAQLEKSRLLSDRFSAERPKGSFSTLEIQRTEQGDSAMYLCSSSLGTGKNTEAFFGQGTRLTVV.

The chain combines TRBV6-1 with TRBJ2-1, with 13 bases lining up with TRBD2. Germline loops: CDR1 MNHNS, CDR2 SASEGT. V lost 3 bases, J lost 4 bases, and 6 bases stayed unmatched. The CDR3 length is 17 residues. The CDR3 DNA is TGTGCCAGCAGTGAGGGGACTAGCGGGATGGATTACAATGAGCAGTTCTTC. Its translation: CASSEGTSGMDYNEQFF.

The V gene is TRBV6-6, the J gene TRBJ2-5; 8 positions match TRBD1. This CDR3 comprises 13 residues. The trim removed 5 bases at V and 2 bases at J, leaving 1 base unmatched. The V gene's germline CDR1 is MNHNY and CDR2 SVGAGI (reference sequence). Written as DNA, the CDR3 is TGTGCCAGCAGTAACAGGGGGCAAGAGACCCAGTACTTC. Translation: CASSNRGQETQYF.

This chain uses TRBV27 with TRBJ2-1; maybe TRBD2 (5 bases). CDR1 is MNHEY and CDR2 is SMNVEV in the germline V gene (reference sequence). With 5 bases removed from V and 5 bases from J, the gap between germline ends came to 10 bases. The CDR3 is 13 amino acids. CDR3 nucleotides: TGTGCCAGCAGTCCGGACTGGAACAATGAGCAGTTCTTC. This gives the protein CASSPDWNNEQFF.

This clone showed up just once. The chain carries TRBV11-3 and TRBJ2-3, with TRBD2 identical over 8 bases. Germline trimming cut 5 bases from V and 1 base from J; bases unmatched to any gene: 11. The CDR3 sequence is 17 residues long. Germline CDR1 reads SGHNT; CDR2 reads YENEEA. CDR3 residues: CASSVRPGGPGTDTQYF. Here the CDR3 DNA reads TGTGCCAGCAGCGTCCGCCCGGGGGGGCCTGGCACAGATACGCAGTATTTT.

The V call is TRBV19, the J call TRBJ2-3; 8 nucleotides match TRBD1. V dropped 4 bases and J dropped 0; count of bases not matched to a gene: 6. This CDR3 has 16 residues. Germline CDR1 and CDR2: LNHDA and SQIVND (reference sequence). DNA of the CDR3: TGTGCCAGTAGTACCCGGGACAGGTACAGCACAGATACGCAGTATTTT. Its translation is CASSTRDRYSTDTQYF. Full variable domain (outside the CDR3, taken from reference TRBV19 and TRBJ2-3): DGGITQSPKYLFRKEGQNVTLSCEQNLNHDAMYWYRQDPGQGLRLIYYSQIVNDFQKGDIAEGYSVSREKKESFPLTVTSAQKNPTAFYLCASSTRDRYSTDTQYFGPGTRLTVL.

The gene calls are TRBV6-5 and TRBJ2-1; maybe TRBD2 (5 bases). The CDR3 sequence is 14 residues long. Germline-derived CDR1 and CDR2 are MNHEY and SVGAGI. V lost 2 bases to trimming and J lost 8 bases, with 13 bases between them. DNA of the CDR3: TGTGCCAGCAGTTACGGACTCCCTGGGGATGAGCAGTTCTTC. This translates into CASSYGLPGDEQFF.

J is TRBJ2-5 and V is TRBV20-1; D is possibly TRBD1 (7 bases). The germline V gene encodes CDR1 DFQATT and CDR2 SNEGSKA (reference sequence). This CDR3 is 11 amino acids long. The chain's CDR3 is CRMQGGETQYF. CDR3 nucleotides: TGCAGGATGCAGGGGGGAGAGACCCAGTACTTC.

The chain combines TRBV19 with TRBJ2-1; D remains unclear. This CDR3 region has 14 residues. The germline V gene encodes CDR1 LNHDA and CDR2 SQIVND (reference sequence). V dropped 7 bases and J dropped 0 bases, with 10 bases sitting between them. CDR3 residues: CASKSEYSYNEQFF. CDR3 nucleotide sequence: TGTGCCAGTAAGAGCGAATACTCCTACAATGAGCAGTTCTTC.

V gene TRBV7-8 combines with J gene TRBJ2-5; 10 positions agree with TRBD1. Germline V gene data show CDR1 as SGHVS and CDR2 as FQNEAQ. This CDR3 has 15 amino acids. With V trimmed by 3 bases and J by 4 bases, 5 bases remained unmatched. CDR3: CASSFTGQGRETQYF. CDR3 sequence (DNA): TGTGCCAGCAGCTTCACGGGACAGGGGAGAGAGACCCAGTACTTC.

This clone was observed once. The V call is TRBV5-6, the J call TRBJ1-4; D gene ambiguous. V lost 1 base, J lost 0 bases, and 4 bases lay in between. CDR3 size: 14 residues. Germline V lookup: CDR1 SGHDT, CDR2 YYEEEE. The CDR3 sequence is CASSLLATNEKLFF. CDR3 DNA sequence: TGTGCCAGCAGCTTGTTAGCAACTAATGAAAAACTGTTTTTT.

V gene TRBV28 combines with J gene TRBJ2-7; 7 nucleotides agree with TRBD1. The CDR3 covers 13 residues. Germline values: CDR1 MDHEN, CDR2 SYDVKM. Losses at the gene ends were 5 bases for V and 4 bases for J; bases not matched to a gene: 5. The CDR3, as DNA: TGTGCCAGCAGTAGTATGGGACAGTACGAGCAGTACGTC. Its protein product is CASSSMGQYEQYV.

This CDR3 reads CASCQWALDNTGELFF. DNA of the CDR3: TGTGCCAGTTGTCAATGGGCCTTGGATAACACCGGGGAGCTGTTTTTT. The genes are TRBV11-2 and TRBJ2-2, with D unresolved. Trimming pared 9 bases from V and 2 bases from J, leaving 19 bases between. From germline, CDR1 is SGHAT and CDR2 FQNNGV. This CDR3 comprises 16 residues.

In DNA form, the CDR3 reads TGTGCCAGCAGTTTCAGGGCCCTGAACACTGAAGCTTTCTTT. This gives the protein CASSFRALNTEAFF. V and J are TRBV7-2 and TRBJ1-1, with a tentative D call TRBD1 (5 bases). This CDR3 contains 14 residues. Trimming took 6 bases from V and 0 from J, leaving 11 bases between them. CDR1 SGHTA and CDR2 FQGNSA come from the germline V gene.

The table lists this clone with a few counts. This chain connects TRBV7-8 to TRBJ1-1; 8 bases are a match to TRBD1. Germline V gene lookup returns CDR1 SGHVS and CDR2 FQNEAQ. V trimming: 4 bases; J trimming: 4 bases; junction bases outside the gene matches: 2. The CDR3 extends over 13 amino acids. This chain's CDR3 is CASSYRGVTEAFF. DNA for the CDR3: TGTGCCAGCAGCTACAGGGGGGTCACTGAAGCTTTCTTT.

The V call is TRBV7-2, the J call TRBJ1-5; 10 nucleotides match TRBD1. The CDR3 spans 15 residues. V gave up 5 bases and J gave up 5 bases; unmatched junction bases: 6. Per the germline V gene, CDR1 is SGHTA and CDR2 is FQGNSA. The CDR3 reads CASSLQDRGDQPQHF. CDR3 bases: TGTGCCAGCAGCCTACAGGACAGGGGGGATCAGCCCCAGCATTTT.

The chain employs TRBV19 and TRBJ2-5; D possibly corresponds to TRBD2 (5 bases). Germline V lookup: CDR1 LNHDA, CDR2 SQIVND (reference sequence). The CDR3 covers 14 residues. V was shortened by 6 bases and J by 6 bases, with 17 bases between the two germline ends. In DNA form, the CDR3 reads TGTGCCAGTAGCCGCGAAACTAGGGAGAAGACCCAGTACTTC. This gives the protein CASSRETREKTQYF.

The chain employs TRBV6-1 and TRBJ2-1, with a tentative D call TRBD2 (6 bases). V was pared by 8 bases and J by 13 bases, with 24 bases between. The CDR3 spans 14 residues. Germline-derived CDR1 and CDR2 are MNHNS and SASEGT. The CDR3 DNA sequence: TGTGCCAGCCGACCCGGGACTTCACTTCGGGAACAGTTCTTC. The encoded protein is CASRPGTSLREQFF.

This clone was counted between two and nine times. Relative to the germline gene, one junction end is altered; a read error may explain this. CDR3 residues: CSSSLDGGPITDTQYF. CDR3 DNA sequence: TGTTCCAGCAGCTTAGACGGAGGGCCGATCACAGATACGCAGTATTTT. This chain links TRBV7-9 with TRBJ2-3; possible D gene TRBD2, 6 bases. CDR1 SEHNR and CDR2 FQNEAQ come from the germline V gene (reference sequence). The CDR3 extends over 16 amino acids.

The chain is built from TRBV28 and TRBJ2-3, with D perhaps TRBD1 (10 bases). V was shortened by 4 bases and J by 2 bases, with 31 bases between the two germline ends. Germline CDR1 reads MDHEN; CDR2 reads SYDVKM. CDR3 length: 21 residues. CDR3: CASSSPGTGVVAGAITDTQYF. For the CDR3, the DNA is TGTGCCAGCAGTTCCCCCGGGACAGGGGTGGTAGCGGGAGCCATCACAGATACGCAGTATTTT. Full variable domain (missing parts from reference TRBV28 and TRBJ2-3): DVKVTQSSRYLVKRTGEKVFLECVQDMDHENMFWYRQDPGLGLRLIYFSYDVKMKEKGDIPEGYSVSREKKERFSLILESASTNQTSMYLCASSSPGTGVVAGAITDTQYFGPGTRLTVL.

This clone was counted a single time. The rearrangement joins TRBV7-8 to TRBJ1-1; 7 bases align to TRBD1. The trim removed 1 base at V and 4 bases at J, leaving 6 bases unmatched. The germline CDR1 and CDR2 sequences are SGHVS and FQNEAQ. The CDR3 extends over 15 amino acids. In nucleotides, the CDR3 is TGTGCCAGCAGCTTAGTTGCGGCAGGGGGCACTGAAGCTTTCTTT. Its protein is CASSLVAAGGTEAFF.

This clone came up a few times. The chain employs TRBV11-2 and TRBJ2-7, with D possibly matching TRBD2 (5 bases). Per germline, CDR1 SGHAT and CDR2 FQNNGV. The CDR3 has 14 amino acids. V lost 2 bases and J 6 bases, leaving 14 bases between the germline ends. CDR3 coding DNA: TGTGCCAGCAGCTTATGGGCAGGCGGGTCCGAGCAGTACTTC. It codes for CASSLWAGGSEQYF.

The chain has TRBV10-3 and TRBJ1-2; 7 bases agree with TRBD1. Germline V gives CDR1 ENHRY, CDR2 SYGVKD. V lost 5 bases and J lost 8; bases outside the gene matches: 11. The CDR3 is made up of 14 amino acids. The CDR3 nucleotides read TGTGCCATCAGTTTCGACCGGGACAGCCGCGGCTACACCTTC. It encodes CAISFDRDSRGYTF.

V gene TRBV9 combines with J gene TRBJ1-6; 7 bases line up with TRBD1. V lost 3 bases, J lost 6 bases, and 6 bases stayed unmatched. The CDR3 is 15 residues long. Germline-derived CDR1 and CDR2 are SGDLS and YYNGEE. Here the CDR3 DNA reads TGTGCCAGCAGCGCACAGGGGATTCCTAATTCACCCCTCCACTTT. Translating gives CASSAQGIPNSPLHF.